This TCR beta chain was profiled in a study of shared clonotypes between healthy human individuals. It was CD45RO-negative cells, positively selected for CCR7, that made up naive CD8 cells, with terminally differentiated effector memory CD45RA+ cells excluded. V gave up 5 bases and J gave up 5 bases, with 19 bases separating them. The CDR3 loop spans 16 amino acids. Germline loops: CDR1 SEHNR, CDR2 FQNEAQ (reference sequence). This table comes from immunoSEQ multiplex PCR, and its TCRdb copy is limited to in-frame clones, with some not included. This sample has about 700,000 clones, with about 92% found just once.

Sequencing was done on a sample of naive CD8+ T cells sorted from blood. The V call is TRBV7-9, the J call TRBJ2-1; tentatively, D is TRBD2 (6 bases). This TCR was sampled from a man younger than 40 in good health. CDR3 residues: CASSETSRVLDNEQFF. Here the CDR3 DNA reads TGTGCCAGCAGCGAAACTAGCCGGGTGCTAGACAATGAGCAGTTCTTC.